This T cell receptor beta chain is drawn from a study of response to subunit inactivated influenza vaccine. Regarding the study as a whole: The authors put forward the suggestion that each seasonal influenza vaccination may bring in only a limited number of new T cells.

This clonotype has just a few counts. The antigen remains unidentified. Trimming took off 0 bases at V and 6 bases at J, with 11 bases between the two ends. The CDR3 is 14 amino acids. The germline V gene has CDR1 ENHRY and CDR2 SYGVKD. Each CDR3 protein gets one entry after TCRdb re-called the RT-PCR reads with MiXCR. The table has around 790,000 distinct CDR3 sequences, approximately 21% seen once. The material was PBMCs from blood, obtained approximately 5 days after vaccination. The chain joins TRBV10-3 to TRBJ1-2; D not resolved. This receptor was obtained from a man aged 50-59 years who received an inactivated influenza vaccine. CDR3 sequence: CAISESLTADGYTF. The CDR3 DNA sequence: TGTGCCATCAGTGAGTCGTTGACGGCTGATGGCTACACCTTC.